This T cell receptor (beta chain) was obtained from a study of blood T cell repertoires in COVID-19. Overall study context: From the United States, Italy and Spain came samples of acute and convalescent COVID-19. PBMCs, B-cell-depleted T cells, or T cells provided the cDNA or gDNA that made up the material.

As originally analysed: Amplification with reference gene primers provided the estimates of nucleated cell counts. Clones were read by immunoSEQ multiplex PCR, and TCRdb kept only the in-frame ones, dropping some. V, J and clone size derive from that table, while D and trimming were established from the DNA sequence. This sample has hundreds of thousands of clones, with 80% to 90% found just once. This CDR3 contains 13 residues. Per the germline V gene, CDR1 is SSHAT and CDR2 is FNYEAQ (reference sequence). The junction had 5 bases not matched to a gene; V was cut back by 5 bases and J by 9 bases. Input material: peripheral blood. The clonotype comes from a man in his 60s who had recovered from COVID-19. The chain is built from TRBV7-7 and TRBJ2-1, with 9 bases identical to TRBD2. CDR3 DNA: TGTGCCAGCAGCCCGGGACTAGCCAGTGAGCAGTTCTTC. It codes for CASSPGLASEQFF.